The 16 T cell receptor beta chains given below trace back to one sample, sequenced in a study of T cell repertoires in cytomegalovirus infection. No antigen has been assigned to these receptors. TCRdb reanalysed the reads using MiXCR and keeps one entry per CDR3 protein. The table lists about 700,000 distinct CDR3 sequences, 33% of them singletons, with 15% to 20% in the top ten. The source was cultured PBMCs, collected from culture after CMV antigen stimulation. The receptors stem from a human donor in good health (CMV status not recorded). Some clones in this sample may be carry-over from other donors' samples.

This clonotype was found a few times. J is TRBJ2-5 and V is TRBV10-3; D possibly corresponds to TRBD1 (6 bases). V was clipped by 6 bases and J by 3 bases, with 14 bases between them. The length of the CDR3 is 14 residues. Germline loops: CDR1 ENHRY, CDR2 SYGVKD. Here the CDR3 reads CAIRKDRNKETQYF. DNA of the CDR3: TGTGCCATCAGGAAAGACAGGAATAAAGAGACCCAGTACTTC.

This clonotype was observed once. This chain links TRBV20-1 with TRBJ1-1; no firm D call. V was shortened by 5 bases and J by 1 base, with 11 bases between the two germline ends. This CDR3 comprises 13 residues. The V gene's germline CDR1 is DFQATT and CDR2 SNEGSKA (reference sequence). CDR3 loop: CSAGDRPNTEAFF. The DNA of the CDR3 is TGCAGTGCTGGCGACCGTCCGAACACTGAAGCTTTCTTT.

The chain links TRBV12-3 or TRBV12-4 to TRBJ2-1; TRBD2 matches at 9 bases. V shed 0 bases, J shed 5 bases, and the junction held 8 bases outside the gene matches. The CDR3 extends over 17 amino acids. The CDR3 here is CASSLALGSGRNNEQFF. DNA of the CDR3: TGTGCCAGCAGTTTAGCGCTCGGGAGCGGGAGGAACAATGAGCAGTTCTTC.

This clonotype has only one observation. This sequence joins TRBV5-5 and TRBJ2-3, with 8 bases lining up with TRBD2. Per germline, CDR1 SGHKS and CDR2 YYEKEE (reference sequence). The CDR3 is 15 residues long. After removal of 2 bases from V and 2 bases from J, the junction contained 4 bases not matched to a gene. The CDR3 sequence is CASSLAGAHTDTQYF. For the CDR3, the DNA is TGTGCCAGCAGCTTAGCGGGGGCCCACACAGATACGCAGTATTTT. Full variable domain (outside the CDR3, taken from reference TRBV5-5 and TRBJ2-3): DAGVTQSPTHLIKTRGQQVTLRCSPISGHKSVSWYQQVLGQGPQFIFQYYEKEERGRGNFPDRFSARQFPNYSSELNVNALLLGDSALYLCASSLAGAHTDTQYFGPGTRLTVL.

This chain uses TRBV19 with TRBJ1-5, with D possibly TRBD1 on 6 matching bases. The germline gives CDR1 LNHDA, CDR2 SQIVND (reference sequence). The CDR3 is made up of 16 amino acids. Between the trimmed V and J ends, which lost 4 bases and 2 bases, there was a span of 15 bases. CDR3 DNA: TGTGCCAGTAGTACTAACAGGGTTCGGCGCAATCAGCCCCAGCATTTT. Its protein product is CASSTNRVRRNQPQHF.

There are many counts of this clonotype. The chain links TRBV7-2 to TRBJ2-7; D possibly corresponds to TRBD2 (6 bases). Germline V lookup: CDR1 SGHTA, CDR2 FQGNSA. The CDR3 length is 14 residues. V was clipped by 5 bases and J by 6 bases, with 17 bases between them. The CDR3 coding sequence is TGTGCCAGCAGCCCCCGACCTCTAGCGTTCGAGCAGTACTTC. This sequence encodes CASSPRPLAFEQYF.

J is TRBJ1-5 and V is TRBV20-1; the D gene is possibly TRBD1 (6 bases). This CDR3 has 13 residues. Deletions cut 3 bases from V and 2 bases from J, with 8 bases between. CDR1 is DFQATT and CDR2 is SNEGSKA in the germline V gene (reference sequence). This chain's CDR3 is CSASAGGNQPQHF. Written as DNA, the CDR3 is TGCAGTGCTAGCGCAGGGGGCAATCAGCCCCAGCATTTT.

The chain employs TRBV12-3 or TRBV12-4 and TRBJ2-6, with D perhaps matching TRBD1 (7 bases). V was clipped by 6 bases and J by 1 base, with 10 bases between them. The CDR3 length is 15 residues. The CDR3 loop is CASRPGGSGANVLTF. CDR3 nucleotides: TGTGCCAGCAGGCCAGGGGGGTCTGGGGCCAACGTCCTGACTTTC.

The chain links TRBV7-6 to TRBJ2-1, with D perhaps matching TRBD1 (6 bases). Trimming shortened V by 1 base and J by 2 bases, and 15 bases separated the two germline ends. This CDR3 region has 17 residues. Germline values: CDR1 SGHVS, CDR2 FNYEAQ. As DNA, the CDR3 is TGTGCCAGCAGCTTAGGGGGGCAGGGTTCGACCTACAATGAGCAGTTCTTC. This gives the protein CASSLGGQGSTYNEQFF.

This clonotype has only one observation. The genes are TRBV20-1 and TRBJ2-1; 12 bases align to TRBD2. CDR1 DFQATT and CDR2 SNEGSKA come from the germline V gene (reference sequence). The CDR3 contains 14 residues. Trimming cost V 5 bases and J 4 bases; bases outside gene matches: 3. The CDR3 DNA sequence: TGCAGTGCTGGCGGGACTAGCGGGTACAATGAGCAGTTCTTC. Amino acid sequence: CSAGGTSGYNEQFF.

The chain carries TRBV18 and TRBJ1-5, with 7 bases that match TRBD1. This CDR3 has 15 residues. CDR1 and CDR2 from the germline V gene are KGHSH and LQKENI. The trim removed 2 bases at V and 3 bases at J, leaving 4 bases unmatched. Here the CDR3 DNA reads TGTGCCAGCTCACCAGGGACAGATTACAATCAGCCCCAGCATTTT. Translated, it gives CASSPGTDYNQPQHF.

As concerns this clonotype: The CDR3 carries no conserved terminal phenylalanine or tryptophan, so it likely arises from a read error. J is TRBJ2-4 and V is TRBV4-2, with TRBD2 matching over 8 bases. CDR1 LGHNA and CDR2 YNFKEQ come from the germline V gene. CDR3 length: 15 residues. With V trimmed by 1 base and J by 6 bases, 5 bases remained unmatched. The CDR3 spells CASSQGGLGRNIQYL. CDR3 nucleotides: TGTGCCAGCAGCCAAGGGGGACTAGGGAGAAACATTCAGTACCTC.

V usage is TRBV6-5 and J usage is TRBJ1-5; D gene uncertain. Germline-derived CDR1 and CDR2 are MNHEY and SVGAGI. The ends were cut back, 6 bases at V and 4 bases at J, with 13 bases in the middle. The CDR3 covers 14 residues. CDR3 in DNA: TGTGCCAGCAGCCCCTCGGGTGCGAATCAGCCCCAGCATTTT. This translates into CASSPSGANQPQHF.

This clonotype was recorded a few times. The J gene is TRBJ1-4, the V gene TRBV7-2; possible D gene TRBD1, 5 bases. The germline V gene has CDR1 SGHTA and CDR2 FQGNSA. Trimming shortened V by 5 bases and J by 11 bases, and 18 bases separated the two germline ends. This CDR3 has 14 amino acids. The CDR3 reads CASSETALSGKLFF. CDR3 nucleotides: TGTGCCAGCAGCGAGACAGCCTTATCGGGGAAACTGTTTTTT.

The sample holds a few counts of this clonotype. This chain joins TRBV11-2 and TRBJ1-4, with 10 bases aligning to TRBD1. The CDR3 has 15 amino acids. Germline loops: CDR1 SGHAT, CDR2 FQNNGV. Trimming removed 5 bases from V and 7 bases from J; junction bases left unmatched: 7. The CDR3: CASSRRTGGSEKLFF. The CDR3 bases are TGTGCCAGCAGCAGACGGACAGGGGGTTCTGAAAAACTGTTTTTT.

This clonotype was seen only a few times. The rearrangement links TRBV11-2 to TRBJ2-5; 11 nucleotides align to TRBD2. CDR3 length equals 18 residues. V shed 3 bases, J shed 2 bases, and the junction held 11 bases outside the gene matches. Germline CDR1 SGHAT, CDR2 FQNNGV. The CDR3 region has the DNA TGTGCCAGCAGCTTTCACACTAGCGGGAGAGGGAGGCAAGAGACCCAGTACTTC. This codes for CASSFHTSGRGRQETQYF.